A selection of T cell receptor beta chains follows, all from one sample in a study of blood T cell repertoires in COVID-19. Only in-frame clones appear in the TCRdb table, and some are missing; sequencing was by immunoSEQ multiplex PCR. In the table there are roughly 180,000 clones, approximately 85% of which are singletons. The sequenced sample was peripheral blood. The receptors shown here come from a middle-aged man who had recovered from COVID-19. CDR3s include the opening cysteine and the closing phenylalanine or tryptophan. The D gene is left open where the match is weak. Size is stated for part of the rows, as once, few or many counts, or as a class when the clone is expanded.

J gene | clone size | D gene | V gene | CDR3 DNA | CDR3 protein
TRBJ2-3 | NA | NA | TRBV11-2 | TGTGCCAGCAGCTTAACGTTGGGGGGGGCCCAGATAGTTGGTACGCAGTATTTT | CASSLTLGGAQIVGTQYF
TRBJ2-7 | NA | TRBD1 | TRBV7-2 | TGTGCCAGCAGCTTAGCCCCTTTGACAGGGACCTCCTACGAGCAGTACTTC | CASSLAPLTGTSYEQYF
TRBJ2-7 | NA | NA | TRBV7-9 | TGTGCCAGCAGCAATAGCTACGAGCAGTACTTC | CASSNSYEQYF
TRBJ2-3 | NA | TRBD2 | TRBV9 | TGTGCCAGCAGCGCCTATAGCGGGTTGAGCACAGATACGCAGTATTTT | CASSAYSGLSTDTQYF
TRBJ1-3 | NA | NA | TRBV5-8 | TGTGCCAGCAGCGCCAGTCCCCTGGCTGGAAACACCATATATTTT | CASSASPLAGNTIYF
TRBJ2-1 | NA | NA | TRBV10-3 | TGTGCCATCAGTCCCGACTCATATTCCTACAATGAGCAGTTCTTC | CAISPDSYSYNEQFF
TRBJ2-5 | NA | NA | TRBV7-2 | TGTGCCAGCAGCTTAGCGCGGGGCGCTGTGACCCAGTACTTC | CASSLARGAVTQYF
TRBJ1-2 | NA | NA | TRBV29-1 | TGCAGCGTTTGGGAGGACTATGGCTACACCTTC | CSVWEDYGYTF
TRBJ1-3 | NA | TRBD1 | TRBV5-1 | TGCGCCAGCAGCTTCCTGGGACAGAGTCTCGACACCATATATTTT | CASSFLGQSLDTIYF
TRBJ2-2 | NA | NA | TRBV12-3/TRBV12-4 | TGTGCCAGCCGCTTGGGCCCAGACGGGGAGCTGTTTTTT | CASRLGPDGELFF
TRBJ2-7 | NA | TRBD1 | TRBV27 | TGTGCCAGCAGGGGCGTGGGGACAGGTATCAACGAGCAGTACTTC | CASRGVGTGINEQYF
TRBJ1-1 | NA | NA | TRBV6-5 | TGTGCCAGCAGCGGGGGTTTGGCTAATGAAGCTTTCTTT | CASSGGLANEAFF
TRBJ2-6 | NA | NA | TRBV19 | TGTGCCAGTAGGTATGAGGGAGCTGGGGCCAACGTCCTGACTTTC | CASRYEGAGANVLTF
TRBJ2-2 | NA | TRBD1 | TRBV11-2 | TGTGCCAGCAGCTGGACAGGGGACACCGGGGAGCTGTTTTTT | CASSWTGDTGELFF
TRBJ2-7 | NA | NA | TRBV6-5 | TGTGCCAGCAGTTACTCGACGGGGAACTCCTACGAGCAGTACTTC | CASSYSTGNSYEQYF
TRBJ1-1 | NA | NA | TRBV4-2 | TGTGCCAGCAGCCAAGAGGGCATTGACAGTCCCGTCGTTGGGAACACTGAAGCTTTCTTT | CASSQEGIDSPVVGNTEAFF
TRBJ1-1 | few | NA | TRBV12-3/TRBV12-4 | TGTGCCAGCACTCACCAGGCGAACACTGAAGCTTTCTTT | CASTHQANTEAFF
TRBJ1-1 | NA | TRBD1 | TRBV3-1/TRBV3-2 | TGTGCCAGCAGCCAAGTGTCAGGGGGTGTTATGAACACTGAAGCTTTCTTT | CASSQVSGGVMNTEAFF
TRBJ1-2 | NA | NA | TRBV5-8 | TGTGCCAGCAGCTTGTGGGGCAGGGACTATGGCTACACCTTC | CASSLWGRDYGYTF
TRBJ2-1 | NA | NA | TRBV5-1 | TGCGCCAGCAGCTTGACAGTGACCTACGGTAATGAGCAGTTCTTC | CASSLTVTYGNEQFF
TRBJ2-7 | NA | TRBD2 | TRBV7-6 | TGTGCCAGCGGCGGTATTAGCGGGACCTACGAGCAGTACTTC | CASGGISGTYEQYF
TRBJ1-4 | NA | TRBD1 | TRBV29-1 | TGCAGCGTTCCCGGGACAGATTATGAAAAACTGTTTTTT | CSVPGTDYEKLFF
TRBJ1-2 | NA | NA | TRBV27 | TGTGCCAGCAGTTGGGGGCAGGGGAGCTATGGCTACACCTTC | CASSWGQGSYGYTF
TRBJ2-1 | few | NA | TRBV7-8 | TGTGCCAGCAGCTACAGGGTCAGCCAATACAATGAGCAGTTCTTC | CASSYRVSQYNEQFF
TRBJ2-2 | NA | TRBD2 | TRBV4-2 | TGTGCCAGCAGCCAAGATGTGGAGCGGGGACGATCGAACACCGGGGAGCTGTTTTTT | CASSQDVERGRSNTGELFF
TRBJ2-7 | once | NA | TRBV5-5 | TGTGCCAGCAGCTTGGAGACAGGATACGAGCAGTACTTC | CASSLETGYEQYF
TRBJ1-6 | NA | NA | TRBV3-1/TRBV3-2 | TGTGCCAGCCGCGAAGCCCAGGGCTCCTATAATTCACCCCTCCACTTT | CASREAQGSYNSPLHF
TRBJ2-5 | NA | NA | TRBV11-3 | TGTGCCAGCAGCCCAACCGGGTCAGTCGAGACCCAGTACTTC | CASSPTGSVETQYF
TRBJ1-3 | many | NA | TRBV3-1/TRBV3-2 | TGTGCCAGCAGCCAAGGGGAGACCCGCTCTGGAAACACCATATATTTT | CASSQGETRSGNTIYF
TRBJ1-5 | NA | NA | TRBV6-2/TRBV6-3 | TGTGCCAGCAGTGTTCGGGGTAGCAATCAGCCCCAGCATTTT | CASSVRGSNQPQHF
TRBJ2-3 | NA | TRBD1 | TRBV18 | TGTGCCAGCTCACCGGGCAGGGGGCGTGATACGCAGTATTTT | CASSPGRGRDTQYF
TRBJ2-7 | NA | NA | TRBV27 | TGTGCCAGCAGTTTAACAGCCTCCGGCGAGCAGTACTTC | CASSLTASGEQYF
TRBJ2-5 | NA | NA | TRBV19 | TGTGCCAGTAGTATAGGGCGACTAGTCGGGGAGACCCAGTACTTC | CASSIGRLVGETQYF
TRBJ2-7 | NA | TRBD2 | TRBV27 | TGTGCCAGCAGCTTCCGGACGGGGGGGACCTACGAGCAGTACTTC | CASSFRTGGTYEQYF
TRBJ2-7 | few | NA | TRBV20-1 | TGCAGTGCTAGTCGAGACTCGAGACAGTACTTC | CSASRDSRQYF
TRBJ2-5 | few | TRBD1 | TRBV7-2 | TGTGCCAGCAGCTTGGCTTCCGGGACAGGGCTCCAAGAGACCCAGTACTTC | CASSLASGTGLQETQYF
TRBJ1-1 | NA | NA | TRBV12-5 | TGTGCTAGTGGTTTGTCAGCTAGATCTGAAGCTTTCTTT | CASGLSARSEAFF
TRBJ1-1 | NA | NA | TRBV30 | TGTGCCTGGAGTCCCCGGAATAGGGGCAGGGCTTTCTTT | CAWSPRNRGRAFF
TRBJ1-4 | few | NA | TRBV30 | TGTGCCTGGACGGGGGATGTGGGCGAAAAACTGTTTTTT | CAWTGDVGEKLFF
TRBJ1-1 | once | TRBD1 | TRBV15 | TGTGCCACCAGAAGGGGACAGAAAAACACTGAAGCTTTCTTT | CATRRGQKNTEAFF
TRBJ1-2 | NA | NA | TRBV4-3 | TGCGCCAGCAGCCAAGTCTTCGCCTCAGGGCCGAACTATGGCTACACCTTC | CASSQVFASGPNYGYTF
TRBJ1-1 | few | TRBD1 | TRBV5-4 | TGTGCCAGCAGCGAAGGGACAGGGATTACTGAAGCTTTCTTT | CASSEGTGITEAFF
TRBJ2-2 | NA | TRBD2 | TRBV24-1 | TGTGCCACCAGTGATGCTAGCGGGGGGGCCCCCGGGGAGCTGTTTTTT | CATSDASGGAPGELFF
TRBJ1-2 | NA | TRBD1 | TRBV6-5 | TGTGCCACCCAAAGGGACAGGGTTAGCGGCTACACCTTC | CATQRDRVSGYTF
TRBJ1-2 | once | NA | TRBV6-5 | TGTGCCAGCAGTTTTATAGAGAACTATGGCTACACCTTC | CASSFIENYGYTF
TRBJ1-6 | NA | TRBD1 | TRBV7-6 | TGTGCCAGCAGCCAAGGGACAGGGGGCTCAACACCCCTCCACTTT | CASSQGTGGSTPLHF
TRBJ1-3 | once | TRBD1 | TRBV9 | TGTGCCAGCAGCCTACAGGGGTTGCGCGGAAACACCATATATTTT | CASSLQGLRGNTIYF
TRBJ1-5 | NA | NA | TRBV27 | TGTGCCAGCAGTTTGCGGACACCGTATAGCAATCAGCCCCAGCATTTT | CASSLRTPYSNQPQHF
TRBJ1-1 | NA | NA | TRBV7-9 | TGTGCCAGCAGCCCCGAGGAGGGCACTGAAGCTTTCTTT | CASSPEEGTEAFF
TRBJ1-1 | NA | TRBD1 | TRBV10-3 | TGTGCCATACAGGGGGCACAGAACACTGAAGCTTTCTTT | CAIQGAQNTEAFF
TRBJ2-7 | NA | NA | TRBV27 | TGTGCCAGCAGTTGGTCGGGAGTAAGCTACGAGCAGTACTTC | CASSWSGVSYEQYF
TRBJ2-5 | NA | NA | TRBV11-3 | TGTGCCAGCAGCACTCAAGAGACCCAGTACTTC | CASSTQETQYF
TRBJ2-7 | once | TRBD1 | TRBV2 | TGTGCCAGCAGCGAAGGACAGGCCCCATCTAACGAGCAGTACTTC | CASSEGQAPSNEQYF
TRBJ2-2 | NA | TRBD2 | TRBV29-1 | TGCAGCGTTTGGACTAGCGGGAGGGCCGGGGAGCTGTTTTTT | CSVWTSGRAGELFF
TRBJ1-2 | NA | NA | TRBV5-4 | TGTGCCAGCGGACTTAACAATAGGGCAAGCTATGGCTACACCTTC | CASGLNNRASYGYTF
TRBJ1-1 | NA | NA | TRBV4-3 | TGCGCCAGCAGCATGATGGGAGGTACTGAAGCTTTCTTT | CASSMMGGTEAFF
TRBJ2-7 | NA | TRBD2 | TRBV6-5 | TGTGCCACCGAGAGCGGGATAGGTGAGCAGTACTTC | CATESGIGEQYF
TRBJ2-3 | NA | TRBD1 | TRBV11-3 | TGTGCCAGCAGCTATGGGGACAGCCGCACAGATACGCAGTATTTT | CASSYGDSRTDTQYF
TRBJ2-3 | NA | TRBD2 | TRBV4-2 | TGTGCCAGCACCCGGACTAGCGGGGGGGCCCCAGCAGCGCAGTATTTT | CASTRTSGGAPAAQYF
TRBJ1-1 | NA | NA | TRBV1 | TGCACCAGCAGCAAGCCGGGACAGGGGGTGTCTATGAACACTGAAGCTTTCTTT | CTSSKPGQGVSMNTEAFF